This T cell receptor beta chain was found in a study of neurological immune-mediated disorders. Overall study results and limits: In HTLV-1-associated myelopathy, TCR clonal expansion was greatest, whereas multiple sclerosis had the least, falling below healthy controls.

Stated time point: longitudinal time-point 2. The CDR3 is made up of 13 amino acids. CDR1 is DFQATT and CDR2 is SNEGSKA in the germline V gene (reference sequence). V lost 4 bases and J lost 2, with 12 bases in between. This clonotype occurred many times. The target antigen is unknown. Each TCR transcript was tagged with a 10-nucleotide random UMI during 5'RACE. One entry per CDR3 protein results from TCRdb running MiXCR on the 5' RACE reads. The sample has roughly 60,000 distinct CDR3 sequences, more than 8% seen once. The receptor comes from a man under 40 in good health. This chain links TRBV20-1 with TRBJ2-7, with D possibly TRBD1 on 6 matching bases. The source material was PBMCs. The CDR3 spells CSAKMTGTYEQYF. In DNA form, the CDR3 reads TGCAGTGCTAAGATGACAGGTACCTACGAGCAGTACTTC.